These 3 T cell receptor beta chains originate from one sample sequenced in a study of blood T cell repertoires in COVID-19. Repertoires were generated with immunoSEQ multiplex PCR, while TCRdb's copy carries only in-frame clones and drops some. Of fewer than 250,000 clones listed, roughly 80% are singletons. Material: peripheral blood. Receptors originate from an older woman with active or convalescent COVID-19.

V and J are TRBV13 and TRBJ1-2; 8 bases agree with TRBD1. Germline values: CDR1 PRHDT, CDR2 FYEKMQ (reference sequence). The CDR3 loop spans 15 amino acids. V shed 4 bases and J 6 bases; nucleotides not matched to a gene: 10. The DNA for the CDR3 is TGTGCCAGCAGCTCGAAGGACAGGGAGGCCAATGGCTACACCTTC. Translating gives CASSSKDREANGYTF.

For the CDR3, the DNA is TGTGCCAGCAGCTTCCACAACAGGATGGATAATTCACCCCTCCACTTT. Translating it yields CASSFHNRMDNSPLHF. The V and J genes are TRBV5-5 and TRBJ1-6; maybe TRBD1 (5 bases). The CDR3 consists of 16 residues. Trimming left V 2 bases short and J 5 bases short, with 14 bases between. Germline CDR1 is SGHKS and CDR2 is YYEKEE (reference sequence).

This clone was counted only a few times. This chain connects TRBV13 to TRBJ2-1; no clear D. Germline V gene sequence: CDR1 PRHDT, CDR2 FYEKMQ (reference sequence). This CDR3 has 14 residues. The V gene lost 4 bases and the J gene lost 7 bases, with 14 bases spanning the gap. Written as DNA, the CDR3 is TGTGCCAGCAGCTCGATTAGGAACGGGAATGAGCAGTTCTTC. The encoded protein is CASSSIRNGNEQFF.